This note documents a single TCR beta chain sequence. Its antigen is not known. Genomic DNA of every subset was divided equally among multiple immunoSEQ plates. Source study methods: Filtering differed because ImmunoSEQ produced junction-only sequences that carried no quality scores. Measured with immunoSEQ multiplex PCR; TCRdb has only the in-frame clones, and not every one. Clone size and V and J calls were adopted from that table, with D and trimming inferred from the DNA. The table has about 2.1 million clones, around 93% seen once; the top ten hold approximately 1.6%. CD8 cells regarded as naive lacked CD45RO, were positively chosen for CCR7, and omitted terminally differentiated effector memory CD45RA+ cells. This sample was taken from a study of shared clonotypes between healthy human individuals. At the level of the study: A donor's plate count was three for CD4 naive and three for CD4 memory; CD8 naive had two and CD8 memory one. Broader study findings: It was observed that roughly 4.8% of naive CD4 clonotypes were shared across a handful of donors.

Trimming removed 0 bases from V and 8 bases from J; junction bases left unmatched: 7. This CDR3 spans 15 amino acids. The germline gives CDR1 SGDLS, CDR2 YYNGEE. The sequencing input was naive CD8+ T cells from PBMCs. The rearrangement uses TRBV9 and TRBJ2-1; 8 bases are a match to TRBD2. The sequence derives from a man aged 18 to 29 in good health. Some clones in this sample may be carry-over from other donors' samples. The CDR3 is CASSVAGGQLDEQFF. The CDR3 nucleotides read TGTGCCAGCAGCGTAGCGGGAGGGCAGCTGGATGAGCAGTTCTTC.